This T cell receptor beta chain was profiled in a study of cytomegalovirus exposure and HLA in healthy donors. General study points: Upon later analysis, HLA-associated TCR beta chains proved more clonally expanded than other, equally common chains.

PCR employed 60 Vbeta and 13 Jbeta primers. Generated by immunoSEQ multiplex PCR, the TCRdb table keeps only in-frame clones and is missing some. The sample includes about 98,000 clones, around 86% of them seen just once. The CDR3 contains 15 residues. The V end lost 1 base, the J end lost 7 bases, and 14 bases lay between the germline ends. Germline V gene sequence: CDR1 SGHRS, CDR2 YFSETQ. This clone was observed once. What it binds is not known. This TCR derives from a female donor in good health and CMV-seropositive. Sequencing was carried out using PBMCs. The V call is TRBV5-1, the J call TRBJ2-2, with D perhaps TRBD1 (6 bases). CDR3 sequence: CASSLIPGVDGELFF. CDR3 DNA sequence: TGCGCCAGCAGCTTGATACCAGGGGTCGACGGGGAGCTGTTTTTT. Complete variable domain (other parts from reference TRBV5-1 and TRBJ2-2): KAGVTQTPRYLIKTRGQQVTLSCSPISGHRSVSWYQQTPGQGLQFLFEYFSETQRNKGNFPGRFSGRQFSNSRSEMNVSTLELGDSALYLCASSLIPGVDGELFFGEGSRLTVL.